These T cell receptor beta chains were read from a single sample in a study of Ad26.COV2.S vaccination and SARS-CoV-2 variants. Repertoires were generated with immunoSEQ multiplex PCR, while TCRdb's copy carries only in-frame clones and drops some. The table records about 680,000 clones, 89% of them present only once. The sequenced sample was peripheral blood, obtained in a trial of Ad26.COV2.S vaccine versus placebo. Receptors were obtained from a person aged 18-60 years who received the Ad26.COV2.S COVID-19 vaccine or a placebo. Both conserved end residues are part of each CDR3. Each record gives: D gene, clone size, V gene, J gene, CDR3 DNA, CDR3 protein. A D gene is named only where the DNA matches it firmly. The size entry is marked missing in some rows and otherwise reads once, few, many or a size class.

D gene: -; clone size: -; V gene: TRBV3-1/TRBV3-2; J gene: TRBJ2-5; CDR3 DNA: TGTGCCAGCAGCCAAGAAGGAGAGACCCAGTACTTC; CDR3 protein: CASSQEGETQYF
D gene: TRBD1; clone size: -; V gene: TRBV18; J gene: TRBJ1-1; CDR3 DNA: TGTGCCAGCTCACCCCCTACAGGGGTGAACACTGAAGCTTTCTTT; CDR3 protein: CASSPPTGVNTEAFF
D gene: TRBD1; clone size: once; V gene: TRBV27; J gene: TRBJ2-7; CDR3 DNA: TGTGCCAGCAGTACGGGACAGGGGTTCTACGAGCAGTACTTC; CDR3 protein: CASSTGQGFYEQYF
D gene: -; clone size: -; V gene: TRBV11-3; J gene: TRBJ2-7; CDR3 DNA: TGTGCCAGCAGGGCGTCGGGCCCCTACGAGCAGTACTTC; CDR3 protein: CASRASGPYEQYF
D gene: TRBD2; clone size: -; V gene: TRBV6-5; J gene: TRBJ2-1; CDR3 DNA: TGTGCCAGCAGTCGGGAGGCTGGGAATGAGCAGTTCTTC; CDR3 protein: CASSREAGNEQFF
D gene: -; clone size: -; V gene: TRBV6-2/TRBV6-3; J gene: TRBJ1-2; CDR3 DNA: TGTGCCAGCAGTTACTCTGGAGAAAACTATGGCTACACCTTC; CDR3 protein: CASSYSGENYGYTF
D gene: -; clone size: -; V gene: TRBV27; J gene: TRBJ2-1; CDR3 DNA: TGTGCCAGCAGTTTAGGCGGGACTGGCTACAATGAGCAGTTCTTC; CDR3 protein: CASSLGGTGYNEQFF
D gene: TRBD2; clone size: -; V gene: TRBV9; J gene: TRBJ2-3; CDR3 DNA: TGTGCCAGCAGCGTAAGGGCGGGGGGCCCACCCTCGGATACGCAGTATTTT; CDR3 protein: CASSVRAGGPPSDTQYF
D gene: -; clone size: -; V gene: TRBV30; J gene: TRBJ1-1; CDR3 DNA: TGTGCCTGGAGTAAAAACACTGAAGCTTTCTTT; CDR3 protein: CAWSKNTEAFF
D gene: TRBD2; clone size: -; V gene: TRBV7-2; J gene: TRBJ2-5; CDR3 DNA: TGTGCCAGCACCCAGAGCGGGGGGGCCGAGACCCAGTACTTC; CDR3 protein: CASTQSGGAETQYF
D gene: -; clone size: -; V gene: TRBV18; J gene: TRBJ2-7; CDR3 DNA: TGTGCCAGCTCACCGACGGATGGGAGCTCCTACGAGCAGTACTTC; CDR3 protein: CASSPTDGSSYEQYF
D gene: TRBD1; clone size: once; V gene: TRBV7-9; J gene: TRBJ2-1; CDR3 DNA: TGTGCCAGCAGCGGGGGACAGGACCTTTACAATGAGCAGTTCTTC; CDR3 protein: CASSGGQDLYNEQFF
D gene: -; clone size: -; V gene: TRBV6-5; J gene: TRBJ2-1; CDR3 DNA: TGTGCCAGCTTAGACGGGAGATCAGGCAATGAGCAGTTCTTC; CDR3 protein: CASLDGRSGNEQFF
D gene: TRBD2; clone size: -; V gene: TRBV3-1/TRBV3-2; J gene: TRBJ2-1; CDR3 DNA: TGTGCCAGCAGCCAAGTTAGCGGGACCCCCAATGAGCAGTTCTTC; CDR3 protein: CASSQVSGTPNEQFF
D gene: TRBD2; clone size: -; V gene: TRBV19; J gene: TRBJ2-6; CDR3 DNA: TGTGCCAGTATAGGGAGCGGGGGGGCAAATGGGGCCAACGTCCTGACTTTC; CDR3 protein: CASIGSGGANGANVLTF
D gene: -; clone size: -; V gene: TRBV5-1; J gene: TRBJ2-5; CDR3 DNA: TGCGCCAGCAGCTTGGTAACAGGGCAAGAGACCCAGTACTTC; CDR3 protein: CASSLVTGQETQYF
D gene: -; clone size: -; V gene: TRBV20-1; J gene: TRBJ1-2; CDR3 DNA: TGCAGTGCTAGTATGGGACTCAACTATGGCTACACCTTC; CDR3 protein: CSASMGLNYGYTF
D gene: -; clone size: -; V gene: TRBV6-5; J gene: TRBJ1-4; CDR3 DNA: TGTGCCAGCAGTTACAAGGGGCAGGGTGGTGAAAAACTGTTTTTT; CDR3 protein: CASSYKGQGGEKLFF
D gene: -; clone size: few; V gene: TRBV12-5; J gene: TRBJ2-7; CDR3 DNA: TGTGCTAGTGGGACCACGGCCAACGAGCAGTACTTC; CDR3 protein: CASGTTANEQYF
D gene: -; clone size: once; V gene: TRBV19; J gene: TRBJ1-2; CDR3 DNA: TGTGCCAGTAGTTTCGGACGGGCTGGCTACACCTTC; CDR3 protein: CASSFGRAGYTF
D gene: -; clone size: once; V gene: TRBV10-2; J gene: TRBJ1-2; CDR3 DNA: TGCGCCAGCAGACTGGGCAACTATGGCTACACCTTC; CDR3 protein: CASRLGNYGYTF